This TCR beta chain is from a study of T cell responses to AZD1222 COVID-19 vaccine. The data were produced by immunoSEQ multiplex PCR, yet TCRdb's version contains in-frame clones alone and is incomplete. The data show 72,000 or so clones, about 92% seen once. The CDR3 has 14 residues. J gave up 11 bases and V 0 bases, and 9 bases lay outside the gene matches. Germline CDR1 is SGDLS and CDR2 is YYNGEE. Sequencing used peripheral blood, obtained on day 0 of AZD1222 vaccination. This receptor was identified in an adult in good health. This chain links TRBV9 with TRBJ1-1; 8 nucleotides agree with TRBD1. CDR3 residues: CASSVARTGNHAFF. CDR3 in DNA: TGTGCCAGCAGCGTAGCTAGGACAGGGAATCATGCTTTCTTT.